A single sample is the source of the 27 T cell receptor beta chains below, sequenced in a study of Tregs in tolerant kidney transplant recipients. The method was immunoSEQ multiplex PCR; TCRdb's version includes in-frame clones alone and lacks a portion of them. This sample has roughly 46,000 clones, with about 90% found just once. Source material: Tregs from blood. These TCRs come from a human donor in good health.

This sequence joins TRBV5-1 and TRBJ2-7; the D gene is possibly TRBD2 (6 bases). The ends were cut back, 0 bases at V and 9 bases at J, with 13 bases in the middle. The CDR3 covers 13 residues. Per the germline V gene, CDR1 is SGHRS and CDR2 is YFSETQ. In DNA form, the CDR3 reads TGCGCCAGCAGCTTGGACGTGCGGGGTGTGCAGTACTTC. The encoded protein is CASSLDVRGVQYF.

CDR3 sequence: CASSFATGGTEAFF. DNA of the CDR3: TGTGCCAGCAGCTTTGCAACGGGGGGGACTGAAGCTTTCTTT. This chain uses TRBV11-2 with TRBJ1-1, with D maybe TRBD1 (5 bases). Germline loops: CDR1 SGHAT, CDR2 FQNNGV. The CDR3 runs 14 residues. Trimming took 3 bases from V and 5 from J, leaving 13 bases between them. The variable domain in full, completed from reference TRBV11-2 and TRBJ1-1, reads EAGVAQSPRYKIIEKRQSVAFWCNPISGHATLYWYQQILGQGPKLLIQFQNNGVVDDSQLPKDRFSAERLKGVDSTLKIQPAKLEDSAVYLCASSFATGGTEAFFGQGTRLTVV.

This clone was detected only once. The chain uses TRBV5-6 and TRBJ2-2; D tentatively reads TRBD1 or TRBD2 (5 bases each). Germline V gives CDR1 SGHDT, CDR2 YYEEEE. Trimming stripped 4 bases from V and 5 bases from J, with 18 bases between. The CDR3 covers 16 residues. Written as DNA, the CDR3 is TGTGCCAGCAGCAAGGCGGGCCAGGGTCGGACCGGGGAGCTGTTTTTT. The encoded protein is CASSKAGQGRTGELFF.

The chain couples TRBV5-1 to TRBJ2-5; D may be TRBD1 (5 bases). The J call may be in error: the DNA end matches TRBJ2-7 better. The V gene's germline CDR1 is SGHRS and CDR2 YFSETQ. This CDR3 has 14 amino acids. The CDR3 DNA follows: TGCGCCAGCAGCGGAGACAGTGCCGTCATCGAGCAGTACTTC. Protein: CASSGDSAVIEQYF.

The rearrangement uses TRBV6-5 and TRBJ2-7, with 9 bases identical to TRBD1. The germline CDR1 and CDR2 sequences are MNHEY and SVGAGI. V lost 1 base to trimming and J lost 4 bases; unmatched junction nucleotides: 8. CDR3 length equals 16 residues. The CDR3 sequence: CASSYYGTGYGYEQYF. CDR3 DNA sequence: TGTGCCAGCAGTTACTATGGGACAGGGTACGGATACGAGCAGTACTTC.

The chain recombines TRBV6-5 with TRBJ2-5, with D hard to call. This CDR3 spans 13 amino acids. Trimming pared 5 bases from V and 5 bases from J, leaving 12 bases between. The V gene's germline CDR1 is MNHEY and CDR2 SVGAGI. Written as DNA, the CDR3 is TGTGCCAGCAGTCGGACCATCGGGGAGACCCAGTACTTC. Translating it yields CASSRTIGETQYF.

J is TRBJ1-6 and V is TRBV14, with D perhaps matching TRBD1 (5 bases). Germline lookup yields CDR1 SGHDN and CDR2 FVKESK. V dropped 0 bases and J dropped 10 bases, with 7 bases sitting between them. The CDR3 covers 13 residues. The CDR3 sequence is CASSQDWDSPLHF. The CDR3 DNA follows: TGTGCCAGCAGCCAAGATTGGGACTCACCCCTCCACTTT.

The chain employs TRBV9 and TRBJ1-1; D perhaps matches TRBD1 (5 bases). Germline V CDR1 and CDR2: SGDLS, YYNGEE. CDR3 length: 15 residues. V gave up 4 bases and J gave up 5 bases, with 18 bases separating them. The CDR3 loop is CASSYRPQGNTEAFF. CDR3 bases: TGTGCCAGCAGCTATAGGCCGCAGGGAAATACTGAAGCTTTCTTT.

The rearrangement links TRBV10-3 to TRBJ1-5; weak D call: TRBD1 (6 bases). This CDR3 has 15 amino acids. The germline V gene encodes CDR1 ENHRY and CDR2 SYGVKD. Trimming pared 3 bases from V and 3 bases from J, leaving 12 bases between. The CDR3 is CAISDHDRNNQPQHF. CDR3 bases: TGTGCCATCAGTGATCACGACAGGAACAATCAGCCCCAGCATTTT.

The CDR3 sequence is CASSLTPRPGSYNEQFF. The DNA for the CDR3 is TGTGCCAGCAGCTTAACCCCACGACCAGGCTCCTACAATGAGCAGTTCTTC. The chain recombines TRBV11-3 with TRBJ2-1; no definite D call. CDR1 is SGHNT and CDR2 is YENEEA in the germline V gene. The CDR3 sequence is 17 residues long. V gave up 2 bases and J gave up 0 bases, with 14 bases separating them.

The chain employs TRBV5-1 and TRBJ2-3; tentative D call: TRBD1 (5 bases). The germline V gene has CDR1 SGHRS and CDR2 YFSETQ. Trimming shortened V by 5 bases and J by 2 bases, and 12 bases separated the two germline ends. The CDR3 runs 14 residues. In DNA, the CDR3 is TGCGCCAGCAGTCTCTCAGGGATCACAGATACGCAGTATTTT. Protein sequence: CASSLSGITDTQYF.

The chain combines TRBV5-1 with TRBJ2-6; 10 bases fit TRBD2. The CDR3 sequence is 17 residues long. V lost 4 bases, J lost 0 bases, and 4 bases stayed unmatched. Germline lookup yields CDR1 SGHRS and CDR2 YFSETQ. CDR3 residues: CASSGLAAVSGANVLTF. CDR3 nucleotide sequence: TGCGCCAGCAGCGGACTAGCGGCAGTCTCTGGGGCCAACGTCCTGACTTTC.

The J gene is TRBJ2-2, the V gene TRBV6-5, with D possibly TRBD1 on 5 matching bases. The CDR3 totals 14 residues. CDR1 MNHEY and CDR2 SVGAGI come from the germline V gene. Trimming pared 7 bases from V and 7 bases from J, leaving 16 bases between. The CDR3: CASNQVQAGGELFF. The DNA for the CDR3 is TGTGCCAGCAACCAAGTACAGGCAGGCGGGGAGCTGTTTTTT.

This sequence joins TRBV18 and TRBJ2-7; D call uncertain. Deletions cut 3 bases from V and 6 bases from J, with 9 bases between. Germline V gives CDR1 KGHSH, CDR2 LQKENI. There are 12 residues in the CDR3. CDR3 region: CASSPAAGEQYF. The DNA for the CDR3 is TGTGCCAGCTCACCTGCTGCCGGCGAGCAGTACTTC. The full variable domain, with the rest looked up from reference TRBV18 and TRBJ2-7, is NAGVMQNPRHLVRRRGQEARLRCSPMKGHSHVYWYRQLPEEGLKFMVYLQKENIIDESGMPKERFSAEFPKEGPSILRIQQVVRGDSAAYFCASSPAAGEQYFGPGTRLTVT.

V is TRBV27 and J is TRBJ1-2; 8 bases are a match to TRBD1. V was clipped by 6 bases and J by 2 bases; unmatched bases: 5. This CDR3 spans 14 amino acids. Germline assignment: CDR1 MNHEY and CDR2 SMNVEV (reference sequence). This chain's CDR3 is CASRTQGANYGYTF. CDR3 coding DNA: TGTGCCAGCAGAACTCAGGGGGCAAACTATGGCTACACCTTC.

This rearrangement joins TRBV7-9 to TRBJ1-2, with 9 bases aligning to TRBD1. Germline V gives CDR1 SEHNR, CDR2 FQNEAQ (reference sequence). V lost 3 bases to trimming and J lost 4 bases; unmatched junction nucleotides: 9. CDR3 length: 16 amino acids. The chain's CDR3 is CASSFVATGGGYGYTF. CDR3 DNA sequence: TGTGCCAGCAGCTTTGTGGCAACAGGGGGCGGCTATGGCTACACCTTC.

This clone appeared a single time. The chain recombines TRBV18 with TRBJ1-6; a possible D gene is TRBD1 (5 bases). Germline V CDR1 and CDR2: KGHSH, LQKENI. The CDR3 totals 15 residues. Between the trimmed V and J ends, which lost 5 bases and 8 bases, there was a span of 16 bases. CDR3 protein: CASSNQGGPYSPLHF. For the CDR3, the DNA is TGTGCCAGCTCAAACCAGGGAGGACCCTATTCACCCCTCCACTTT.

The gene calls are TRBV11-2 and TRBJ2-1; TRBD2 matches 7 bases. CDR3 length: 16 amino acids. J lost 3 bases, V lost 0 bases, and 5 bases had no gene match. Germline assignment: CDR1 SGHAT and CDR2 FQNNGV. The CDR3 region has the DNA TGTGCCAGCAGCTTAGATGGGGGGGTATACTACAATGAGCAGTTCTTC. Translated: CASSLDGGVYYNEQFF.

This rearrangement joins TRBV27 to TRBJ2-3; 7 nucleotides align to TRBD2. The ends lost 7 bases at V and 2 bases at J; junction bases unmatched: 9. CDR1 is MNHEY and CDR2 is SMNVEV in the germline V gene (reference sequence). The CDR3 extends over 15 amino acids. The chain's CDR3 is CASNITSEVTDTQYF. The CDR3 coding sequence is TGTGCCAGCAACATTACTAGCGAGGTCACAGATACGCAGTATTTT.

The CDR3 spells CASSLAFGNYGYTF. CDR3 sequence (DNA): TGTGCCAGCAGCTTGGCTTTTGGGAACTATGGCTACACCTTC. This chain joins TRBV5-5 and TRBJ1-2; D is unclear. V was cut by 0 bases and J by 2 bases, with 8 bases left in between. The CDR3 runs to 14 residues. The V gene's germline CDR1 is SGHKS and CDR2 YYEKEE (reference sequence). Full variable domain (remainder filled in from reference TRBV5-5 and TRBJ1-2): DAGVTQSPTHLIKTRGQQVTLRCSPISGHKSVSWYQQVLGQGPQFIFQYYEKEERGRGNFPDRFSARQFPNYSSELNVNALLLGDSALYLCASSLAFGNYGYTFGSGTRLTVV.

The table lists this clone with a count of one. This chain connects TRBV5-4 to TRBJ2-7; 9 nucleotides align to TRBD1. V gave up 0 bases and J gave up 3 bases; unmatched junction bases: 4. Germline V lookup: CDR1 SGHNT, CDR2 YYREEE (reference sequence). The CDR3 contains 15 residues. The CDR3 protein is CASSLAGQGNYEQYF. The CDR3 DNA sequence: TGTGCCAGCAGCTTGGCAGGACAGGGGAACTACGAGCAGTACTTC.

The chain uses TRBV19 and TRBJ2-4; D tentatively reads TRBD1 or TRBD2 (5 bases each). CDR1 and CDR2 from the germline V gene are LNHDA and SQIVND (reference sequence). The length of the CDR3 is 14 residues. V was cut by 7 bases and J by 6 bases, with 16 bases left in between. The CDR3 coding sequence is TGTGCCAGTACCCCGTTCTGGGGGACAAACATTCAGTACTTC. Translated, it gives CASTPFWGTNIQYF.

This clone was seen just once. This sequence joins TRBV4-1 and TRBJ2-7; D is possibly TRBD1 (6 bases). Germline CDR1 reads MGHRA; CDR2 reads YSYEKL. CDR3 length: 13 residues. V lost 6 bases and J lost 2, with 11 bases in between. The CDR3 nucleotides read TGCGCCAGCAGTTGGGGACAACCCTACGAGCAGTACTTC. It yields the protein CASSWGQPYEQYF.

V usage is TRBV5-1 and J usage is TRBJ2-2, with 8 bases aligning to TRBD2. The germline V gene encodes CDR1 SGHRS and CDR2 YFSETQ. This CDR3 spans 16 amino acids. V dropped 4 bases and J dropped 0; count of bases not matched to a gene: 5. This chain's CDR3 is CASSPGGTTNTGELFF. The CDR3 region has the DNA TGCGCCAGCAGCCCGGGGGGGACTACGAACACCGGGGAGCTGTTTTTT. Full variable domain (missing parts from reference TRBV5-1 and TRBJ2-2): KAGVTQTPRYLIKTRGQQVTLSCSPISGHRSVSWYQQTPGQGLQFLFEYFSETQRNKGNFPGRFSGRQFSNSRSEMNVSTLELGDSALYLCASSPGGTTNTGELFFGEGSRLTVL.

The chain has TRBV5-1 and TRBJ2-3; D remains ambiguous. V shed 0 bases and J shed 0 bases, with 11 bases lying between them. The CDR3 loop spans 16 amino acids. From germline, CDR1 is SGHRS and CDR2 YFSETQ. As DNA, the CDR3 is TGCGCCAGCAGCTTGGGGCTACATACTAGCACAGATACGCAGTATTTT. It is translated as CASSLGLHTSTDTQYF.

In this sample, this clone turned up once. The CDR3 is CASSAGLVNTQYF. The CDR3 region has the DNA TGTGCCAGCAGCGCGGGACTAGTAAATACGCAGTATTTT. The V call is TRBV9, the J call TRBJ2-3; 8 positions match TRBD2. This CDR3 has 13 residues. The trim removed 3 bases at V and 7 bases at J, leaving 4 bases unmatched. Germline CDR1 is SGDLS and CDR2 is YYNGEE.

This rearrangement joins TRBV11-3 to TRBJ2-3; TRBD1 matches at 11 bases. The CDR3 spans 18 residues. Germline V CDR1 and CDR2: SGHNT, YENEEA. The J segment lost 1 base and the V segment lost 5 bases, leaving 11 bases of the junction unmatched. This CDR3 reads CASSTGQGAGEGTDTQYF. The CDR3 region has the DNA TGTGCCAGCAGCACCGGACAGGGGGCAGGTGAGGGCACAGATACGCAGTATTTT. Filled out from reference TRBV11-3 and TRBJ2-3, the complete variable domain reads EAGVVQSPRYKIIEKKQPVAFWCNPISGHNTLYWYLQNLGQGPELLIRYENEEAVDDSQLPKDRFSAERLKGVDSTLKIQPAELGDSAVYLCASSTGQGAGEGTDTQYFGPGTRLTVL.